These T cell receptor beta chains were read from a single sample in a study of T cell responses to AZD1222 COVID-19 vaccine. Generated by immunoSEQ multiplex PCR, the TCRdb table keeps only in-frame clones and is missing some. The sample shows around 130,000 clones, approximately 83% of them seen only once. This sample comprised peripheral blood, obtained on day 0 of AZD1222 vaccination. The receptors were sampled from an adult in good health. CDR3s leave out the opening cysteine and the closing phenylalanine or tryptophan. Expanded clones get a size class; other rows say once, few or many, or leave the size out.

-,TRBJ2-1,TRBV6-5,ASSYATGVEF
-,TRBJ1-2,TRBV30,AWSVHGGGYGYT
-,TRBJ2-7,TRBV4-2,ASSQGENEQY
-,TRBJ2-7,TRBV20-1,SRDSYYEQY
-,TRBJ1-5,TRBV30,AWSAGAGQPQH
-,TRBJ2-7,TRBV11-2,ASKGIRTRTYEQY
-,TRBJ2-3,TRBV6-5,ASRLDGSSTDTQY
-,TRBJ1-2,TRBV30,AWTSGVDGYT
-,TRBJ2-1,TRBV7-2,ASSQQSGWNEQF
-,TRBJ2-1,TRBV2,ASRLTSGRVSSSYNEQF
-,TRBJ2-3,TRBV10-3,AISETGRADTQY
-,TRBJ1-4,TRBV27,ASSNPGAATNEKLF
-,TRBJ1-1,TRBV7-9,ASSLGRPNTEAF
-,TRBJ2-7,TRBV20-1,SGLRIYEQY
once,TRBJ2-7,TRBV6-6,ASRTGEDYEQY
once,TRBJ2-3,TRBV6-2/TRBV6-3,ASSYSTGTSGSTDTQY
-,TRBJ2-7,TRBV6-5,ASRTRGGTYEQY
-,TRBJ1-5,TRBV28,ASSRDSNQPQH
-,TRBJ2-7,TRBV7-2,ASSVRGLEQY
once,TRBJ2-3,TRBV6-4,ASSERTSIGAQY
-,TRBJ1-6,TRBV19,ASSPSLQAANSPLH
-,TRBJ1-1,TRBV24-1,ATRAGSNTEAF
-,TRBJ1-1,TRBV12-3/TRBV12-4,ASSSNRDLQAF
-,TRBJ1-4,TRBV19,ATAFGATNEKLF
-,TRBJ2-7,TRBV10-3,ASRDRGQVY
-,TRBJ2-7,TRBV11-2,ASSLVRGTYEQY
-,TRBJ2-7,TRBV18,ASSPSRDRAYEQY
-,TRBJ1-2,TRBV5-1,ASSPEGWGTPYGYT